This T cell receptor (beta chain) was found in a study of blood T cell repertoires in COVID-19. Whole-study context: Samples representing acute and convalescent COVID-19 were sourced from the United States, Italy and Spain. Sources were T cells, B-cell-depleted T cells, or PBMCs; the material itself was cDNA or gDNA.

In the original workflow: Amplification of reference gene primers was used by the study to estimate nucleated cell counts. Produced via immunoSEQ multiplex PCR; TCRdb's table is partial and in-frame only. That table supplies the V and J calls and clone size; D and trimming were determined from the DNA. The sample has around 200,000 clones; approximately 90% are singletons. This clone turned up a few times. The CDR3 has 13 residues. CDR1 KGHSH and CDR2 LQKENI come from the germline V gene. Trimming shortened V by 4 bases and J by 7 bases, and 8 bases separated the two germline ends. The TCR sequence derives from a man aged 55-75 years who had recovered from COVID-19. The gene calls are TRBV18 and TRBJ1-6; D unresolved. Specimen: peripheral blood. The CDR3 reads CASSLGKNSPLHF. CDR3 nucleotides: TGTGCCAGCTCACTGGGCAAGAATTCACCCCTCCACTTT.